A selection of T cell receptor beta chains follows, all from one sample in a study of blood T cells in healthy people across ages. One entry per CDR3 protein, called by TCRdb with MiXCR from the 5' RACE reads. The data show over 550,000 distinct CDR3 sequences, approximately 30% seen once. The specimen sequenced was blood. The source is an elderly woman in good health. Each CDR3 is given with its conserved first and last residue.

v_call	j_call	cdr3_aa
TRBV7-8	TRBJ2-3	CASSWDRELTDTQYF
TRBV18	TRBJ1-6	CASSPPSRSPLHF
TRBV15	NA	CATSRDKGGEQYF
TRBV11-2	TRBJ2-2	CASSESGGWAGELFF
TRBV7-2	TRBJ2-4	CASSSVIGAKNIQYF
TRBV7-2	TRBJ2-1	CASSSLGEQFF
TRBV6-6	TRBJ1-4	CASRGMTGPTNEKLFF
TRBV5-1	TRBJ1-6	CASSSTEFYNSPLHF
TRBV11-3	TRBJ2-5	CASSFIRGQETQYF
TRBV5-1	TRBJ2-3	CASSLGANADTQYF
TRBV11-2	TRBJ2-5	CASSTGTLPPETQYF
TRBV2	TRBJ2-5	CASSPRTGLRKTQYF